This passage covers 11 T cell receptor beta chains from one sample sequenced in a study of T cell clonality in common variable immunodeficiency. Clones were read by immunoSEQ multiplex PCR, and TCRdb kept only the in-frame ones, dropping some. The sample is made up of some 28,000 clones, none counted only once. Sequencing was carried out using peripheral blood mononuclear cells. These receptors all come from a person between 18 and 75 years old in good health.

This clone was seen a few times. The sequenced part of the CDR3 DNA is TGCAGTGCTAGAGATAGGCGGTATAGCAATCAGCCC. Translation: CSARDRRYSNQP. The CDR3, in full, reads CSARDRRYSNQPQHF. The chain uses TRBV20-1 and TRBJ1-5, with D uncertain. With the read ending 3 residues before the CDR3 end, the germline J gene is used to fill in that end. In germline, CDR1 is DFQATT, CDR2 SNEGSKA (reference sequence). The CDR3 runs 15 residues. V was trimmed by 0 bases and J by 0 bases, leaving 9 bases between them.

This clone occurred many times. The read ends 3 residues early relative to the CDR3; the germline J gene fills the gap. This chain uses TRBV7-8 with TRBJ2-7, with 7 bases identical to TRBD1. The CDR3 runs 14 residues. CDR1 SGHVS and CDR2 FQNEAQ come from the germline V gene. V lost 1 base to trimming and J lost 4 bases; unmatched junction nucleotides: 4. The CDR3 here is CASSLVYRGYEQYF. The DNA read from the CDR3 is TGTGCCAGCAGCTTAGTTTACAGGGGTTACGAG.

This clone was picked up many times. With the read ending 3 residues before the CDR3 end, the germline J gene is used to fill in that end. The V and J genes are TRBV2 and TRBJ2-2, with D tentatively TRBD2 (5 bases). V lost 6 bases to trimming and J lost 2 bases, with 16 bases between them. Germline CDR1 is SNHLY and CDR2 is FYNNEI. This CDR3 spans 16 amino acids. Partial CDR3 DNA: TGTGCCAGCAGCGAATGGACTGCACCCAACACCGGGGAG. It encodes CASSEWTAPNTGE. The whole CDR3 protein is CASSEWTAPNTGELFF.

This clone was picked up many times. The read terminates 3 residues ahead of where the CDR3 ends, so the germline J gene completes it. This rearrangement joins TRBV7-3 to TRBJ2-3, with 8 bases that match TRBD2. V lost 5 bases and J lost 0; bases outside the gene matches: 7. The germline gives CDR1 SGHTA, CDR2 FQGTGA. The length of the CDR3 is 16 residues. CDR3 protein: CASSLGGGLSTDTQYF. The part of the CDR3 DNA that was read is TGTGCCAGCAGCCTCGGGGGGGGGCTTAGCACAGATACG.

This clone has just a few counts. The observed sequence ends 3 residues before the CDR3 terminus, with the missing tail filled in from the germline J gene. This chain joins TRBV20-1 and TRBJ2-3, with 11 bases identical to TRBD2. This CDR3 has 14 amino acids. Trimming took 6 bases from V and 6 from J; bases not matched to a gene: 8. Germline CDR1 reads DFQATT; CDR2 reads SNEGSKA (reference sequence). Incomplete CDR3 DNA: TGCAGTGCAAATAGCGGGGGGGCCGGGGATACG. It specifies CSANSGGAGDT. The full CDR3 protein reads CSANSGGAGDTQYF.

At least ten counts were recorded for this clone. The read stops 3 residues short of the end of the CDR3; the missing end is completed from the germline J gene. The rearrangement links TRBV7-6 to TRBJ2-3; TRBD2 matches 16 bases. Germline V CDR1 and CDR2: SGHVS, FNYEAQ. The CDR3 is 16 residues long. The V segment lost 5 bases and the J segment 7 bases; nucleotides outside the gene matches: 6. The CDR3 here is CASSEGLAGGSYTQYF. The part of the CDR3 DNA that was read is TGTGCCAGCAGCGAGGGACTAGCGGGGGGGAGCTATACG.

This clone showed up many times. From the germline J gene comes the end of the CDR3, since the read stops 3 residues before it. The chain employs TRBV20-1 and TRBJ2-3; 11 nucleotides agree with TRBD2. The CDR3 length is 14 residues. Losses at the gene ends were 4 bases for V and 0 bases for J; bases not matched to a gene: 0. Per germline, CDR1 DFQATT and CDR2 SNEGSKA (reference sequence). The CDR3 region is CSATSGGSTDTQYF. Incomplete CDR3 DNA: TGCAGTGCTACTAGCGGGGGGAGCACAGATACG.

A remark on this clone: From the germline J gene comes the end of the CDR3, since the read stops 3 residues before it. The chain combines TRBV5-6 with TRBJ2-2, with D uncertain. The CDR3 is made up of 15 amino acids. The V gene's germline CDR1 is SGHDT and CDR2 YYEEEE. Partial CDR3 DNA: TGTGCCAGCAAACCTATGAGCGCAACTAATGAAAAG. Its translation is CASKPMSATNEK. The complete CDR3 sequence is CASKPMSATNEKLFF.

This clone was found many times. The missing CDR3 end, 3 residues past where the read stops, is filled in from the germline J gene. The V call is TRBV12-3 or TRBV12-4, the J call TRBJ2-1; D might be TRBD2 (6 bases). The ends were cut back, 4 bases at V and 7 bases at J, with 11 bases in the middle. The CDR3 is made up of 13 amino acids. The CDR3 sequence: CASSSDYLNEQFF. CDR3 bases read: TGTGCCAGCAGTTCGGACTACCTTAATGAG.

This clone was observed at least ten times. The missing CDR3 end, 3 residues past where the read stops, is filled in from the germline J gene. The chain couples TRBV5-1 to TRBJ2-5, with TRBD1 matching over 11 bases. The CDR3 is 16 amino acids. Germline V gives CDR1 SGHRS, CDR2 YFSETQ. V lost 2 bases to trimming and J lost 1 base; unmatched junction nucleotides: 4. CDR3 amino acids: CASSLSGTGGQETQYF. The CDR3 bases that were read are TGCGCCAGCAGCTTATCTGGGACAGGGGGCCAAGAGACC.

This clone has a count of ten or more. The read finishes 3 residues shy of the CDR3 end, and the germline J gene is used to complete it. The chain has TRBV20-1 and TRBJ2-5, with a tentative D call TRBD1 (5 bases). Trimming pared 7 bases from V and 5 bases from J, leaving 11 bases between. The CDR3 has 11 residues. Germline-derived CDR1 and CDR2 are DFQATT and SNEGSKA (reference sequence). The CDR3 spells CSVPYRETQYF. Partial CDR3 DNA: TGCAGTGTACCCTACAGGGAGACC.